This T cell receptor (beta chain) was profiled in a study of PD-L1 blockade in urothelial cancer. Background on the study: Between 0 and 3 chemotherapy regimens preceded treatment for each patient. When blood samples were assessed, the median T cell count was 141,255.

The trim removed 6 bases at V and 0 bases at J, leaving 8 bases unmatched. CDR3 length: 16 amino acids. Germline V CDR1 and CDR2: SGHKS, YYEKEE (reference sequence). Time point in this sample: pretreatment peripheral blood. Generated by immunoSEQ multiplex PCR, the TCRdb table keeps only in-frame clones and is missing some. The sample contains some 50,000 clones, around nine tenths of which appear only once. This TCR derives from a woman aged 60 to 75 with urothelial cancer. Sequencing used PBMCs, obtained around atezolizumab (anti-PD-L1) treatment. The gene calls are TRBV5-5 and TRBJ2-7; 11 positions agree with TRBD1. The CDR3 is CASIHGTGGYSYEQYF. The CDR3 bases are TGTGCCAGCATCCACGGGACAGGGGGTTACTCCTACGAGCAGTACTTC.